One and the same sample provided the 20 T cell receptor beta chains below, sequenced in a study of blood T cell repertoires in COVID-19. Data came from immunoSEQ multiplex PCR; TCRdb stores just in-frame clones and leaves some out. The sample lists some 270,000 clones, roughly 90% occurring once. The sequenced sample was PBMCs or T cells enriched from blood (not recorded which). Receptor source: a man aged 40-49 years who had been exposed to COVID-19.

This sequence joins TRBV7-6 and TRBJ2-1; 8 nucleotides align to TRBD2. CDR3 length equals 19 residues. With 1 base clipped from V and 4 bases from J, the junction kept 15 bases outside the gene matches. CDR1 is SGHVS and CDR2 is FNYEAQ in the germline V gene. The CDR3 DNA reads as TGTGCCAGCAGCTTAGAAGGGGGAGCGGGAGTGAGGGTTTACAATGAGCAGTTCTTC. It encodes CASSLEGGAGVRVYNEQFF.

This chain joins TRBV11-3 and TRBJ2-1; TRBD2 aligns across 7 bases. V was clipped by 4 bases and J by 0 bases; unmatched bases: 9. The CDR3 is 17 residues long. Germline-derived CDR1 and CDR2 are SGHNT and YENEEA. CDR3 residues: CASSSGSGVDSYNEQFF. The DNA of the CDR3 is TGTGCCAGCAGCTCTGGCAGCGGGGTGGACTCCTACAATGAGCAGTTCTTC.

The genes are TRBV5-4 and TRBJ2-1; D is possibly TRBD2 (5 bases). Trimming stripped 5 bases from V and 5 bases from J, with 17 bases between. The CDR3 covers 15 residues. Germline V CDR1 and CDR2: SGHNT, YYREEE (reference sequence). DNA for the CDR3: TGTGCCAGCAGGTATGAGGTTCGGGGAGACAATGAGCAGTTCTTC. Its translation: CASRYEVRGDNEQFF.

The J gene is TRBJ2-7, the V gene TRBV6-5; 7 bases fit TRBD1. This CDR3 is built from 13 residues. Unmatched junction bases numbered 9, after V lost 6 bases and J lost 7 bases. Germline CDR1 MNHEY, CDR2 SVGAGI. As DNA, the CDR3 is TGTGCCAGCAGCCGCCGACAGGGTAAAGAGCAGTACTTC. Amino acids: CASSRRQGKEQYF.

The V and J genes are TRBV11-3 and TRBJ2-5; tentatively, D is TRBD2 (5 bases). V shed 6 bases and J shed 4 bases, with 12 bases lying between them. Germline CDR1 reads SGHNT; CDR2 reads YENEEA. The CDR3 has 13 amino acids. The CDR3 DNA sequence: TGTGCCAGCAGTGCGAGAGAGGGAGAGACCCAGTACTTC. This sequence encodes CASSAREGETQYF.

The chain recombines TRBV11-1 with TRBJ1-1; weak D call: TRBD1 (6 bases). CDR1 SGHAT and CDR2 FQDESV come from the germline V gene (reference sequence). The germline V and J ends were trimmed by 2 bases and 1 base, with 11 bases remaining between them. The length of the CDR3 is 15 residues. In nucleotides, the CDR3 is TGTGCCAGCAGCTTAAGAAGGACAGCGAACACTGAAGCTTTCTTT. Translation gives CASSLRRTANTEAFF.

This chain connects TRBV10-3 to TRBJ1-1; D is undetermined. Germline V gene data show CDR1 as ENHRY and CDR2 as SYGVKD. The CDR3 extends over 15 amino acids. Trimming took 3 bases from V and 1 from J, leaving 12 bases between them. CDR3 region: CAISDVSGRNTEAFF. The DNA for the CDR3 is TGTGCCATCAGTGATGTATCCGGGAGGAACACTGAAGCTTTCTTT.

The chain links TRBV5-3 to TRBJ1-3, with D unresolved. TRBV5-3 belongs to the ORF category, with a function that is uncertain. V was clipped by 5 bases and J by 0 bases, with 15 bases between them. The CDR3 length is 16 residues. The CDR3 spells CARRLARPCSGNTIYF. The CDR3 region has the DNA TGTGCCAGAAGGCTTGCCAGGCCCTGCTCTGGAAACACCATATATTTT.

The chain joins TRBV4-2 to TRBJ2-5; weak D call: TRBD2 (7 bases). V dropped 4 bases and J dropped 2 bases, with 14 bases sitting between them. Germline V gene data show CDR1 as LGHNA and CDR2 as YNFKEQ. The CDR3 contains 15 residues. CDR3 loop: CASSPRGGRQETQYF. The CDR3 nucleotides read TGTGCCAGCAGCCCGCGCGGGGGCCGGCAAGAGACCCAGTACTTC.

This chain uses TRBV7-2 with TRBJ2-5, with D possibly matching TRBD1 (6 bases). The CDR3 runs 14 residues. Trimming took 1 base from V and 3 from J, leaving 9 bases between them. CDR1 SGHTA and CDR2 FQGNSA come from the germline V gene. For the CDR3, the DNA is TGTGCCAGCAGCTTAGGTCAGGGGAAAGAGACCCAGTACTTC. Translating it yields CASSLGQGKETQYF.

The gene calls are TRBV11-1 and TRBJ2-1; 9 nucleotides agree with TRBD2. The CDR3 sequence is 16 residues long. In germline, CDR1 is SGHAT, CDR2 FQDESV (reference sequence). The ends lost 1 base at V and 2 bases at J; junction bases unmatched: 3. Here the CDR3 reads CASSLVGGRAYNEQFF. CDR3 DNA sequence: TGTGCCAGCAGCTTAGTGGGCGGGAGGGCCTACAATGAGCAGTTCTTC.

This rearrangement joins TRBV19 to TRBJ1-1; 10 nucleotides agree with TRBD1. Germline assignment: CDR1 LNHDA and CDR2 SQIVND (reference sequence). This CDR3 has 16 amino acids. The V segment lost 3 bases and the J segment 3 bases; nucleotides outside the gene matches: 7. DNA for the CDR3: TGTGCCAGTAGTATTGCGGGACAGGGGCGTTACACTGAAGCTTTCTTT. As protein: CASSIAGQGRYTEAFF.

The chain links TRBV5-1 to TRBJ1-4; no clear D gene. Germline assignment: CDR1 SGHRS and CDR2 YFSETQ. CDR3 length equals 16 residues. The ends were cut back, 0 bases at V and 3 bases at J, with 12 bases in the middle. The CDR3 DNA reads as TGCGCCAGCAGCTTGGCCGGCCCTGAGGCTAATGAAAAACTGTTTTTT. Its translation is CASSLAGPEANEKLFF.

The chain joins TRBV12-2 to TRBJ2-7; TRBD2 is the table's D call, not checked against the DNA. TRBV12-2 is listed as a pseudogene. This CDR3 has 21 amino acids. CDR3 bases: TGTGCAAGTCGCTTAGTTTCGGGATGGGGGGCCGGGAGGCCGCCGCGCTACGAGCAGTACTTC. Encoded protein: CASRLVSGWGAGRPPRYEQYF.

This chain joins TRBV2 and TRBJ1-5; TRBD1 is a possible D gene (6 bases). V lost 6 bases, J lost 7 bases, and 22 bases lay in between. The CDR3 runs 16 residues. Per germline, CDR1 SNHLY and CDR2 FYNNEI. The CDR3 spells CASSYQLTGSKQPQHF. Here the CDR3 DNA reads TGTGCCAGCAGCTATCAACTGACAGGTTCCAAGCAGCCCCAGCATTTT.

The chain employs TRBV6-1 and TRBJ1-6; weak D call: TRBD1 (5 bases). V lost 0 bases and J 14 bases, leaving 29 bases between the germline ends. Germline V lookup: CDR1 MNHNS, CDR2 SASEGT. There are 19 residues in the CDR3. The CDR3 loop reads CASSEALLGGTGGDTSLHF. Written as DNA, the CDR3 is TGTGCCAGCAGTGAAGCGCTATTGGGAGGGACCGGGGGGGATACTTCCCTCCACTTT.

The chain recombines TRBV6-5 with TRBJ2-5; 8 bases agree with TRBD2. J gave up 5 bases and V 4 bases, and 6 bases lay outside the gene matches. The CDR3 has 14 residues. CDR1 MNHEY and CDR2 SVGAGI come from the germline V gene. CDR3 in amino acids: CASSFLTGGETQYF. DNA for the CDR3: TGTGCCAGCAGTTTTCTCACGGGAGGGGAGACCCAGTACTTC.

The gene calls are TRBV6-5 and TRBJ1-1; D call uncertain. Germline V gives CDR1 MNHEY, CDR2 SVGAGI. The CDR3 has 13 amino acids. V was trimmed by 10 bases and J by 1 base, leaving 13 bases between them. The CDR3 sequence: CATQSGRNTEAFF. Written as DNA, the CDR3 is TGTGCCACACAGAGCGGGAGGAACACTGAAGCTTTCTTT.

This chain connects TRBV14 to TRBJ1-5; the match to TRBD1 covers 12 bases. The V gene end was trimmed by 3 bases and the J gene end by 1 base; junction bases not matched to a gene: 10. The CDR3 extends over 19 amino acids. In germline, CDR1 is SGHDN, CDR2 FVKESK. The CDR3 loop reads CASSHRRGTGGLSNQPQHF. In DNA form, the CDR3 reads TGTGCCAGCAGCCACAGACGTGGGACAGGGGGCTTAAGCAATCAGCCCCAGCATTTT. Together with reference TRBV14 and TRBJ1-5, the CDR3 gives the full variable domain: EAGVTQFPSHSVIEKGQTVTLRCDPISGHDNLYWYRRVMGKEIKFLLHFVKESKQDESGMPNNRFLAERTGGTYSTLKVQPAELEDSGVYFCASSHRRGTGGLSNQPQHFGDGTRLSIL.

The genes are TRBV19 and TRBJ2-1, with D tentatively TRBD1 (7 bases). This CDR3 is 17 amino acids long. With 2 bases removed from V and 2 bases from J, the gap between germline ends came to 16 bases. Germline CDR1 is LNHDA and CDR2 is SQIVND (reference sequence). This CDR3 is CASSIIGGTEAYNEQFF. CDR3 nucleotides: TGTGCCAGTAGTATAATTGGCGGGACAGAAGCCTACAATGAGCAGTTCTTC. The whole variable domain, remainder taken from reference TRBV19 and TRBJ2-1, is DGGITQSPKYLFRKEGQNVTLSCEQNLNHDAMYWYRQDPGQGLRLIYYSQIVNDFQKGDIAEGYSVSREKKESFPLTVTSAQKNPTAFYLCASSIIGGTEAYNEQFFGPGTRLTVL.